These 19 T cell receptor beta chains share one sample of origin, sequenced in a study of T cell changes during pregnancy in multiple sclerosis (dated by TCRdb to about 2019). Library preparation was by the immunoSEQ multiplex PCR assay. TCRdb carries this immuneACCESS record with in-frame sequences only. Its versions omit some clonotypes, under half of them owing to an unresolved V gene in the studies checked, with the rest unexplained. This sample lists 30,000 or so clones; 85% were detected once. 6.5% to 9.5% of the sample is in the top ten clones. Here the sequenced sample was CD8+ T cells from peripheral blood mononuclear cells, taken after pregnancy. These receptors were obtained from a female donor with multiple sclerosis, enrolled in a pregnancy study.

This clone showed up just a few times. The chain has TRBV6-4 and TRBJ2-1, with D maybe TRBD1 (5 bases). Trimming pared 0 bases from V and 8 bases from J, leaving 14 bases between. The CDR3 covers 15 residues. Germline lookup yields CDR1 MRHNA and CDR2 SNTAGT. This CDR3 reads CASSDSAGMSDEQFF. Written as DNA, the CDR3 is TGTGCCAGCAGTGACTCGGCAGGGATGAGCGATGAGCAGTTCTTC.

The chain links TRBV4-1 to TRBJ2-1, with TRBD1 identical over 7 bases. The V and J ends lost 4 bases and 7 bases, in that order; junction bases with no gene match: 10. The germline CDR1 and CDR2 sequences are MGHRA and YSYEKL. The CDR3 is 15 residues long. CDR3 bases: TGCGCCAGCAGCCTTCGACAGGGAGTGGGAAATGAGCAGTTCTTC. Its protein product is CASSLRQGVGNEQFF.

The chain recombines TRBV29-1 with TRBJ1-4; no definite D call. With 6 bases removed from V and 7 bases from J, the gap between germline ends came to 12 bases. Per germline, CDR1 SQVTM and CDR2 ANQGSEA. This CDR3 spans 12 amino acids. CDR3 nucleotides: TGCAGCGTAACACGGCGCGGTGAAAAACTGTTTTTT. Translated: CSVTRRGEKLFF.

The chain couples TRBV7-9 to TRBJ2-7; D ambiguous. This CDR3 contains 16 residues. Deletions cut 5 bases from V and 0 bases from J, with 17 bases between. CDR1 and CDR2 from the germline V gene are SEHNR and FQNEAQ (reference sequence). In DNA form, the CDR3 reads TGTGCCAGCAGCCAACAGACGGCCGCCAGCTCCTACGAGCAGTACTTC. This gives the protein CASSQQTAASSYEQYF. The complete variable domain, with remaining parts taken from reference TRBV7-9 and TRBJ2-7, reads DTGVSQNPRHKITKRGQNVTFRCDPISEHNRLYWYRQTLGQGPEFLTYFQNEAQLEKSRLLSDRFSAERPKGSFSTLEIQRTEQGDSAMYLCASSQQTAASSYEQYFGPGTRLTVT.

The CDR3 here is CSVESQAGELFF. CDR3 DNA: TGCAGCGTTGAATCCCAGGCCGGGGAGCTGTTTTTT. The gene calls are TRBV29-1 and TRBJ2-2; D gene uncertain. V was shortened by 2 bases and J by 6 bases, with 7 bases between the two germline ends. The CDR3 runs to 12 residues. Germline lookup yields CDR1 SQVTM and CDR2 ANQGSEA.

V and J are TRBV18 and TRBJ2-3; 7 bases map to TRBD2. Losses at the gene ends were 3 bases for V and 5 bases for J; bases not matched to a gene: 8. Germline lookup yields CDR1 KGHSH and CDR2 LQKENI. CDR3 length: 15 residues. In nucleotides, the CDR3 is TGTGCCAGCTCACCCGACCTAGCGGTTCTAGATACGCAGTATTTT. Amino acids: CASSPDLAVLDTQYF.

The rearrangement joins TRBV5-1 to TRBJ2-1; 12 bases match TRBD2. This CDR3 region has 14 residues. Losses at the gene ends were 3 bases for V and 9 bases for J; bases not matched to a gene: 4. The germline V gene encodes CDR1 SGHRS and CDR2 YFSETQ. The CDR3 coding sequence is TGCGCCAGCAGCTGGACTAGCGGGGCCGCTGAGCAGTTCTTC. Translated, it gives CASSWTSGAAEQFF.

V is TRBV11-2 and J is TRBJ1-5; TRBD1 might be the D (5 bases). The germline CDR1 and CDR2 sequences are SGHAT and FQNNGV. This CDR3 has 16 residues. The V and J ends lost 1 base and 5 bases respectively, with 15 bases between them. The CDR3: CASSLAGGPWDQPQHF. In DNA form, the CDR3 reads TGTGCCAGCAGCTTAGCGGGGGGTCCTTGGGATCAGCCCCAGCATTTT.

The V and J genes are TRBV11-2 and TRBJ2-1, with no clear D. The CDR3 is made up of 16 amino acids. Germline CDR1 is SGHAT and CDR2 is FQNNGV. V gave up 2 bases and J gave up 0 bases, with 11 bases separating them. The CDR3 region is CASSLTGWSSYNEQFF. The CDR3 DNA follows: TGTGCCAGCAGCTTAACCGGTTGGAGCTCCTACAATGAGCAGTTCTTC.

This chain joins TRBV19 and TRBJ2-7, with D hard to call. V was clipped by 5 bases and J by 5 bases, with 22 bases between them. The CDR3 spans 16 residues. Looked up from germline, CDR1 is LNHDA and CDR2 is SQIVND (reference sequence). The CDR3 nucleotides are TGTGCCAGTAGTTTCACGACCGCGGTGGCTCTTGACGAGCAGTACTTC. Residues: CASSFTTAVALDEQYF.

Of note for this clone: One junction end disagrees with the germline gene, perhaps due to a read error. The genes are TRBV4-3 and TRBJ1-1, with D maybe TRBD1 (6 bases). This CDR3 is 14 amino acids long. Germline V gene data show CDR1 as LGHNA and CDR2 as YSLEER. This CDR3 is CAGSQDWGHTEAFF. CDR3 sequence (DNA): TGCGCCGGCAGCCAAGATTGGGGGCACACTGAAGCTTTCTTT.

This clone is a singleton in its sample. The chain carries TRBV27 and TRBJ1-2, with D tentatively TRBD1 (6 bases). V was shortened by 4 bases and J by 4 bases, with 16 bases between the two germline ends. Germline V gene data show CDR1 as MNHEY and CDR2 as SMNVEV (reference sequence). CDR3 length: 15 amino acids. CDR3 region: CASSSDRTRLYGYTF. In DNA, the CDR3 is TGTGCCAGCAGTTCCGACAGGACACGACTCTATGGCTACACCTTC.

The rearrangement joins TRBV4-1 to TRBJ2-1; 9 nucleotides align to TRBD1. The CDR3 is 15 residues long. CDR1 is MGHRA and CDR2 is YSYEKL in the germline V gene. J was trimmed by 8 bases and V by 1 base; bases with no gene match: 6. For the CDR3, the DNA is TGCGCCAGCAGCCAAGGACACACAGGGGGCTATGAGCAGTTCTTC. Amino acid sequence: CASSQGHTGGYEQFF.

The chain has TRBV5-6 and TRBJ1-2; D perhaps matches TRBD1 (6 bases). Germline V gene data show CDR1 as SGHDT and CDR2 as YYEEEE. CDR3 length: 13 amino acids. V dropped 0 bases and J dropped 3 bases, with 6 bases sitting between them. CDR3 sequence reads: CASSLGQDYGYTF. CDR3 nucleotide sequence: TGTGCCAGCAGCTTGGGACAGGACTATGGCTACACCTTC.

The chain recombines TRBV6-1 with TRBJ2-7; possibly TRBD1 for D (6 bases). The CDR3 covers 13 residues. Trimming took 6 bases from V and 5 from J, leaving 14 bases between them. CDR1 is MNHNS, CDR2 SASEGT, per germline. The CDR3 loop reads CASSSTDRNEQYF. The CDR3 DNA reads TGTGCCAGCAGCTCAACGGACAGAAACGAGCAGTACTTC.

V and J are TRBV25-1 and TRBJ1-1; TRBD1 aligns across 7 bases. CDR1 and CDR2 (germline): MGHDK, SYGVNS. V was pared by 1 base and J by 6 bases, with 8 bases of the junction left unmatched. The CDR3 length is 15 residues. CDR3 bases: TGTGCCAGCAGTGAATCACAGGGGATTAGCCCTGAAGCTTTCTTT. Its translation is CASSESQGISPEAFF.

The chain links TRBV7-9 to TRBJ2-3; TRBD2 matches 10 bases. The ends lost 2 bases at V and 5 bases at J; junction bases unmatched: 4. This CDR3 has 15 amino acids. Germline CDR1 reads SEHNR; CDR2 reads FQNEAQ (reference sequence). The DNA of the CDR3 is TGTGCCAGCAGCTTACCTAGCGGGGGATTAGATACGCAGTATTTT. Encoded protein: CASSLPSGGLDTQYF. Together with reference TRBV7-9 and TRBJ2-3, the CDR3 gives the full variable domain: DTGVSQNPRHKITKRGQNVTFRCDPISEHNRLYWYRQTLGQGPEFLTYFQNEAQLEKSRLLSDRFSAERPKGSFSTLEIQRTEQGDSAMYLCASSLPSGGLDTQYFGPGTRLTVL.

The chain employs TRBV9 and TRBJ1-2; 7 bases are a match to TRBD1. Per the germline V gene, CDR1 is SGDLS and CDR2 is YYNGEE. The trim removed 3 bases at V and 3 bases at J, leaving 17 bases unmatched. The CDR3 runs 18 residues. In DNA form, the CDR3 reads TGTGCCAGCAGCGGCCCTAGGACAGGACCTAACCCACACTATGGCTACACCTTC. Residues: CASSGPRTGPNPHYGYTF.

This clone was counted a single time. V gene TRBV28 combines with J gene TRBJ2-7; 12 nucleotides align to TRBD1. This CDR3 comprises 18 residues. Germline lookup yields CDR1 MDHEN and CDR2 SYDVKM. V trimming: 5 bases; J trimming: 2 bases; junction bases outside the gene matches: 13. The CDR3 spells CASSQGQGAWTATYEQYF. Written as DNA, the CDR3 is TGTGCCAGCAGTCAGGGACAGGGGGCATGGACAGCCACCTACGAGCAGTACTTC.